This TCR beta chain was obtained from a study of vaccination and CD4 T cells after COVID-19. Documented treatment: approximately 9-day PBMC culture with coronavirus spike peptide pools or control peptides (ViraFEST assay). ViraFEST enlarged antigen-specific T cell populations with peptide pools and afterwards sequenced TCRs. Findings and caveats of the study: Within the convalescent patients, spike mono-reactivity was found in 304 of 307 vaccine-specific clones. Within the convalescent patients, a median roughly 86% of the SARS-CoV-2-reactive clones were ones that appeared only post-vaccination.

Note on this clonotype: Its antigen is unidentified.

The CDR3 totals 17 residues. Trimming removed 0 bases from V and 4 bases from J, with 18 bases in between. Sequencing of the DNA from cultured CD4+ T cells was carried out with the Oncomine TCR Beta short-read assay. Via MiXCR, TCRdb re-called the PCR reads, giving one row per CDR3 protein. The sample has 9,000 to 15,000 distinct CDR3 sequences, 40% to 45% seen once. This TCR was sampled from a human donor with COVID-19. The specimen was cultured CD4+ T cells from blood. V usage is TRBV6-7 and J usage is TRBJ1-2; tentatively, D is TRBD1 (5 bases). TRBV6-7 is an open reading frame, and its role is uncertain. CDR3 region: CASSYSWGTGEGYGYTF. The DNA of the CDR3 is TGTGCCAGCAGTTACTCGTGGGGCACTGGGGAGGGCTATGGCTACACCTTC.